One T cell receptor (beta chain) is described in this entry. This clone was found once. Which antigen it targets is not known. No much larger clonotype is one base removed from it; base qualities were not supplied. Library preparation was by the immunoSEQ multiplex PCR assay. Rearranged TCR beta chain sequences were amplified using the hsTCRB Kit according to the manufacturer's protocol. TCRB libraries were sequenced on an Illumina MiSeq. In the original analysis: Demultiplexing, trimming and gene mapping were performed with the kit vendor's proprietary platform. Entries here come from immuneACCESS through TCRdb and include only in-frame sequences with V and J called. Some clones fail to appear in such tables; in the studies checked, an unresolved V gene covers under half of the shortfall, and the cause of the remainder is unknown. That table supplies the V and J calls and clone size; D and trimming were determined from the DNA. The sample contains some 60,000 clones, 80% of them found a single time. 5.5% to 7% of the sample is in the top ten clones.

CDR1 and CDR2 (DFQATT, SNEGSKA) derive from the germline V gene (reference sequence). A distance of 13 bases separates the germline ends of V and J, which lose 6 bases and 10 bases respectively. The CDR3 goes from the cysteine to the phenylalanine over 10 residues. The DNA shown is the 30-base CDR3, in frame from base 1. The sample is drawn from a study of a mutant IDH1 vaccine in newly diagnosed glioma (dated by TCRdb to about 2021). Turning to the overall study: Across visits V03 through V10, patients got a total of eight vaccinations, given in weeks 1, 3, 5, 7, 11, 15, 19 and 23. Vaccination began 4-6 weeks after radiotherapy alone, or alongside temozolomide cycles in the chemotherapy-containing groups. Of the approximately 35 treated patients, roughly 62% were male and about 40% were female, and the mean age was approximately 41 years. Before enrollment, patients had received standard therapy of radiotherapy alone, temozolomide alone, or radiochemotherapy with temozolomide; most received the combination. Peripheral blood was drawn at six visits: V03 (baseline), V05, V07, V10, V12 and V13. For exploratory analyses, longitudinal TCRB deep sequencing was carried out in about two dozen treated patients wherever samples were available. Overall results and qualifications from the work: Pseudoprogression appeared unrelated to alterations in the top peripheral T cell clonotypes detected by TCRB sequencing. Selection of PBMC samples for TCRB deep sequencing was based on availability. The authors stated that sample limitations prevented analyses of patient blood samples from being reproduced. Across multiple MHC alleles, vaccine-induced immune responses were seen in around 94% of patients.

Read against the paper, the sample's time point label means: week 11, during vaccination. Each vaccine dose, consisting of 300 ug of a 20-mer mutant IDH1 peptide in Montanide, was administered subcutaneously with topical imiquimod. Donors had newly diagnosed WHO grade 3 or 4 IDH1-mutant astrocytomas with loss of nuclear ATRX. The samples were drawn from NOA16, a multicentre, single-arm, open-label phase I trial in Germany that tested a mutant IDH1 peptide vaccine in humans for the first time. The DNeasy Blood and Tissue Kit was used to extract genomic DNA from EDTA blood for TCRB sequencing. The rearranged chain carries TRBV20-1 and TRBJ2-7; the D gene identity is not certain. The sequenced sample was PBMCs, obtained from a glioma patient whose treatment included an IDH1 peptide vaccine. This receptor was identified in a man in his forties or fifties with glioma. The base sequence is TGCAGTGCCTCGACCCAACCCCAGTACTTC. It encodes CSASTQPQYF.